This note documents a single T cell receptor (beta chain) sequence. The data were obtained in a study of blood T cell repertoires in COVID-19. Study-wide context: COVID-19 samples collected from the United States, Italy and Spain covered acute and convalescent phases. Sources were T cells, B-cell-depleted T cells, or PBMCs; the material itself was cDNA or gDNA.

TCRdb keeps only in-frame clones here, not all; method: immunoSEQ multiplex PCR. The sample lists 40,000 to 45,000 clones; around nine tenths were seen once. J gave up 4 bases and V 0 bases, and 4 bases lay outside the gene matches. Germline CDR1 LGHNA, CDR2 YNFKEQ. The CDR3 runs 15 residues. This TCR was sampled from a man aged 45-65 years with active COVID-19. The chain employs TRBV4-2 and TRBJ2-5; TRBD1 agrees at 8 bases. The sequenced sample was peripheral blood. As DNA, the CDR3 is TGTGCCAGCAGCCAAGACGCAGGGGGCTCAGAGACCCAGTACTTC. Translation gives CASSQDAGGSETQYF.